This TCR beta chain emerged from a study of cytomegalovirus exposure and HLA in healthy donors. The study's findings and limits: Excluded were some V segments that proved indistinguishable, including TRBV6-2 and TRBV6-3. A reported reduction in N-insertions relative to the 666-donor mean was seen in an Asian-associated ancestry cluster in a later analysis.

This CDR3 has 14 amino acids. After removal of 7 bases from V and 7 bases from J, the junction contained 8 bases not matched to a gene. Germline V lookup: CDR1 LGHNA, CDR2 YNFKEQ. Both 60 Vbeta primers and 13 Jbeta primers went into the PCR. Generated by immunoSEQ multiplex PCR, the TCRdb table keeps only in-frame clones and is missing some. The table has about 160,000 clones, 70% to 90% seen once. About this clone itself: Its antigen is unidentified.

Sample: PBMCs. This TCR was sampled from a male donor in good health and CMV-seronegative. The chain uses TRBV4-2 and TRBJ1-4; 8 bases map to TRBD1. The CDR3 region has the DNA TGTGCCAGCAAAGGGACAGGAAGCAGTGAAAAACTGTTTTTT. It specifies CASKGTGSSEKLFF.